These 28 T cell receptor beta chains came from one sample sequenced in a study of early T cells in non-severe SARS-CoV-2 infection. TCRdb ran MiXCR on the 5' RACE reads and lists one entry per CDR3 protein. The sample shows some 98,000 distinct CDR3 sequences, 15% to 20% of them seen only once. Source material: whole blood. These receptors came from an adult who was a healthcare worker with PCR-confirmed SARS-CoV-2 infection or an uninfected control (not recorded which).

The rearrangement links TRBV15 to TRBJ1-6; D uncertain. The length of the CDR3 is 13 residues. CDR1 is LNHNV and CDR2 is YYDKDF in the germline V gene (reference sequence). V lost 0 bases to trimming and J lost 10 bases, with 7 bases between them. The CDR3 DNA reads as TGTGCCACCAGCAGAGAGGTACGCTCACCCCTCCACTTT. Encoded protein: CATSREVRSPLHF.

The chain combines TRBV29-1 with TRBJ2-6; possible D gene TRBD1, 5 bases. CDR3 length equals 16 residues. V gave up 3 bases and J gave up 0 bases, with 12 bases separating them. CDR1 and CDR2 (germline): SQVTM, ANQGSEA. The CDR3 region is CSVDATRGSGANVLTF. In DNA, the CDR3 is TGCAGCGTTGACGCCACAAGGGGCTCTGGGGCCAACGTCCTGACTTTC.

This clonotype has just a few counts. The DNA of the CDR3 is TGTGCCAGCAGATACGACAGTCACTATGGCTACACCTTC. It translates to CASRYDSHYGYTF. The V gene is TRBV28, the J gene TRBJ1-2; tentative D call: TRBD1 (5 bases). CDR3 length: 13 amino acids. The germline V and J ends were trimmed by 6 bases and 3 bases, with 11 bases remaining between them. CDR1 MDHEN and CDR2 SYDVKM come from the germline V gene.

The sample holds a few counts of this clonotype. The V call is TRBV13, the J call TRBJ2-1; D is tentatively TRBD1 or TRBD2 (5 bases each). V was pared by 7 bases and J by 3 bases, with 16 bases between. This CDR3 is built from 15 residues. Germline-derived CDR1 and CDR2 are PRHDT and FYEKMQ (reference sequence). The CDR3 region has the DNA TGTGCCAGCAACTCACGGGGCGGGTTCTACAATGAGCAGTTCTTC. Its protein is CASNSRGGFYNEQFF.

This clonotype was seen many times. The rearrangement links TRBV20-1 to TRBJ2-4; D is undetermined. Trimming pared 1 base from V and 0 bases from J, leaving 10 bases between. The CDR3 extends over 15 amino acids. CDR1 and CDR2 from the germline V gene are DFQATT and SNEGSKA (reference sequence). CDR3 bases: TGCAGTGCTAGAGGACTTCTACTAGCCAAAAACATTCAGTACTTC. Its protein product is CSARGLLLAKNIQYF.

CDR3 sequence: CASSSSGNEQYF. CDR3 bases: TGTGCCAGCAGTTCTAGCGGGAACGAGCAGTACTTC. The gene calls are TRBV27 and TRBJ2-7; TRBD2 matches 9 bases. The CDR3 sequence is 12 residues long. Germline V gives CDR1 MNHEY, CDR2 SMNVEV (reference sequence). V trimming: 4 bases; J trimming: 5 bases; junction bases outside the gene matches: 0.

In its sample, this clonotype was seen a few times. This rearrangement joins TRBV4-2 to TRBJ2-3; D is undetermined. This CDR3 has 14 amino acids. The V gene's germline CDR1 is LGHNA and CDR2 YNFKEQ. The V end lost 0 bases, the J end lost 0 bases, and 4 bases lay between the germline ends. CDR3 residues: CASSQDPSTDTQYF. CDR3 bases: TGTGCCAGCAGCCAAGATCCTAGCACAGATACGCAGTATTTT.

Regarding this clonotype: Being one base from a much bigger clone, this may be a read error. The chain uses TRBV6-1 and TRBJ2-3; 8 bases line up with TRBD2. Germline V CDR1 and CDR2: MNHNS, SASEGT. The CDR3 runs 17 residues. V lost 10 bases, J lost 1 base, and 16 bases stayed unmatched. CDR3 residues: CANTEQVAGRGTDTQYF. In DNA, the CDR3 is TGTGCCAACACCGAACAGGTAGCGGGACGTGGCACAGATACGCAGTATTTT.

This clonotype has a handful of counts. The rearrangement links TRBV6-5 to TRBJ2-7; 8 positions agree with TRBD1. This CDR3 spans 14 amino acids. CDR1 is MNHEY and CDR2 is SVGAGI in the germline V gene. Losses at the gene ends were 7 bases for V and 0 bases for J; bases not matched to a gene: 5. CDR3 nucleotide sequence: TGTGCCAGCATCGGACAGGGAAGCTCCTACGAGCAGTACTTC. Translating it yields CASIGQGSSYEQYF.

The V call is TRBV20-1, the J call TRBJ2-7; possible D gene TRBD2, 6 bases. The germline V gene encodes CDR1 DFQATT and CDR2 SNEGSKA (reference sequence). This CDR3 is 15 amino acids long. V was pared by 1 base and J by 2 bases, with 15 bases between. This chain's CDR3 is CSARGKGGPAYEQYF. CDR3 nucleotide sequence: TGCAGTGCTAGAGGGAAGGGAGGCCCCGCCTACGAGCAGTACTTC.

This clonotype was seen a handful of times. The V and J genes are TRBV7-2 and TRBJ2-5; D gene uncertain. This CDR3 has 13 amino acids. Trimming pared 3 bases from V and 3 bases from J, leaving 8 bases between. CDR1 is SGHTA, CDR2 FQGNSA, per germline. This chain's CDR3 is CASSLNREETQYF. The CDR3 region has the DNA TGTGCCAGCAGCTTGAACCGGGAAGAGACCCAGTACTTC.

This clonotype turned up a few times. The chain uses TRBV2 and TRBJ2-1; 13 bases fit TRBD2. The V gene's germline CDR1 is SNHLY and CDR2 FYNNEI. The CDR3 has 18 amino acids. With V trimmed by 6 bases and J by 0 bases, 8 bases remained unmatched. This CDR3 is CASRGSTSGGSSYNEQFF. As DNA, the CDR3 is TGTGCCAGCAGGGGTTCGACTAGCGGGGGGAGCTCCTACAATGAGCAGTTCTTC. The entire variable domain, with the rest obtained from reference TRBV2 and TRBJ2-1, is as follows: EPEVTQTPSHQVTQMGQEVILRCVPISNHLYFYWYRQILGQKVEFLVSFYNNEISEKSEIFDDQFSVERPDGSNFTLKIRSTKLEDSAMYFCASRGSTSGGSSYNEQFFGPGTRLTVL.

The chain uses TRBV29-1 and TRBJ2-7; no definite D call. CDR3 length: 11 amino acids. V lost 3 bases, J lost 2 bases, and 5 bases lay in between. CDR1 SQVTM and CDR2 ANQGSEA come from the germline V gene. CDR3 DNA: TGCAGCGTTGATGGAACCTACGAGCAGTACTTC. It encodes CSVDGTYEQYF.

In regard to this clonotype: A junction boundary mismatches the germline segment, possibly from a read error. The CDR3 sequence is CASRLGPMNPDTQYF. The CDR3 coding sequence is TGCGCCAGCAGGTTGGGACCGATGAATCCAGATACGCAGTATTTT. J is TRBJ2-3 and V is TRBV5-1; D is possibly TRBD1 or TRBD2 (5 bases each). CDR3 length: 15 residues. Germline V gene data show CDR1 as SGHRS and CDR2 as YFSETQ.

The chain carries TRBV7-2 and TRBJ2-2; TRBD1 matches 7 bases. V lost 5 bases and J lost 4; bases outside the gene matches: 4. The CDR3 covers 14 residues. Germline CDR1 is SGHTA and CDR2 is FQGNSA. CDR3 nucleotide sequence: TGTGCCAGCAGCCCCGGGACAGTCACCGGGGAGCTGTTTTTT. Its protein is CASSPGTVTGELFF.

This chain joins TRBV19 and TRBJ1-2, with a possible D match to TRBD1 (6 bases). CDR3 length: 15 amino acids. Trimming pared 3 bases from V and 7 bases from J, leaving 18 bases between. CDR1 LNHDA and CDR2 SQIVND come from the germline V gene (reference sequence). Here the CDR3 reads CASSINRATPVGYTF. CDR3 sequence (DNA): TGTGCCAGTAGTATCAACAGGGCAACCCCGGTTGGCTACACCTTC. Variable domain in full (rest from reference TRBV19 and TRBJ1-2): DGGITQSPKYLFRKEGQNVTLSCEQNLNHDAMYWYRQDPGQGLRLIYYSQIVNDFQKGDIAEGYSVSREKKESFPLTVTSAQKNPTAFYLCASSINRATPVGYTFGSGTRLTVV.

The chain combines TRBV11-2 with TRBJ2-7; 12 bases are a match to TRBD1. This CDR3 is 14 amino acids long. Per germline, CDR1 SGHAT and CDR2 FQNNGV. V lost 4 bases, J lost 6 bases, and 4 bases stayed unmatched. The CDR3 DNA reads as TGTGCCAGCAGCTCCAGGGACAGGGGGCGCGAGCAGTACTTC. As protein: CASSSRDRGREQYF.

This clonotype has ten or more counts. This chain uses TRBV20-1 with TRBJ2-1; TRBD2 matches 11 bases. Trimming cost V 6 bases and J 3 bases; bases outside gene matches: 4. Germline CDR1 is DFQATT and CDR2 is SNEGSKA (reference sequence). This CDR3 spans 14 amino acids. CDR3 coding DNA: TGCAGTGCCCTGACTAGCGGGGACTACAATGAGCAGTTCTTC. Translated: CSALTSGDYNEQFF.

This clonotype was detected ten times or more. The gene calls are TRBV4-2 and TRBJ2-3; TRBD2 matches 9 bases. The CDR3 loop spans 17 amino acids. Trimming at V came to 1 base and at J to 2 bases, leaving 7 bases not matched to a gene. Germline V CDR1 and CDR2: LGHNA, YNFKEQ. CDR3 sequence reads: CASSQAISGGPTDTQYF. The CDR3 DNA follows: TGTGCCAGCAGCCAAGCGATTAGCGGGGGCCCCACAGATACGCAGTATTTT.

In its sample, this clonotype was seen a few times. The chain couples TRBV11-2 to TRBJ2-3, with D tentatively TRBD2 (7 bases). The CDR3 contains 16 residues. The germline V gene encodes CDR1 SGHAT and CDR2 FQNNGV. The V and J ends lost 0 bases and 3 bases respectively, with 13 bases between them. This CDR3 is CASSLDGGARTDTQYF. CDR3 nucleotides: TGTGCCAGCAGCTTAGATGGGGGGGCACGAACAGATACGCAGTATTTT.

The rearrangement joins TRBV5-1 to TRBJ1-6; perhaps TRBD1 as D (6 bases). Germline-derived CDR1 and CDR2 are SGHRS and YFSETQ. V lost 0 bases and J lost 10, with 17 bases in between. This CDR3 comprises 16 residues. The CDR3 protein is CASSLDGGAGGSPLHF. The DNA for the CDR3 is TGCGCCAGCAGCTTGGACGGGGGCGCGGGAGGGTCACCCCTCCACTTT. Filled out from reference TRBV5-1 and TRBJ1-6, the complete variable domain reads KAGVTQTPRYLIKTRGQQVTLSCSPISGHRSVSWYQQTPGQGLQFLFEYFSETQRNKGNFPGRFSGRQFSNSRSEMNVSTLELGDSALYLCASSLDGGAGGSPLHFGNGTRLTVT.

The chain couples TRBV9 to TRBJ2-7; the D gene is possibly TRBD2 (5 bases). The CDR3 loop spans 13 amino acids. The germline CDR1 and CDR2 sequences are SGDLS and YYNGEE. With 0 bases removed from V and 4 bases from J, the gap between germline ends came to 8 bases. The CDR3 is CASSVATGYEQYF. As DNA, the CDR3 is TGTGCCAGCAGCGTAGCTACGGGGTACGAGCAGTACTTC.

This clonotype has only a few counts. This rearrangement joins TRBV14 to TRBJ1-1, with a tentative D call TRBD1 (5 bases). V dropped 3 bases and J dropped 1 base, with 15 bases sitting between them. Germline assignment: CDR1 SGHDN and CDR2 FVKESK. The CDR3 runs 16 residues. CDR3 DNA: TGTGCCAGCAGCCACCGAAGGTTTGGACAGAACACTGAAGCTTTCTTT. Encoded protein: CASSHRRFGQNTEAFF.

This rearrangement joins TRBV20-1 to TRBJ2-1; perhaps TRBD1 as D (6 bases). Germline-derived CDR1 and CDR2 are DFQATT and SNEGSKA (reference sequence). Trimming removed 6 bases from V and 5 bases from J, with 14 bases in between. This CDR3 contains 13 residues. Here the CDR3 DNA reads TGCAGTGCCGACATGGACAGTGACAATGAGCAGTTCTTC. Amino acids: CSADMDSDNEQFF.

This clonotype was detected only a few times. This chain connects TRBV6-5 to TRBJ2-2; 14 bases match TRBD2. Germline V gene data show CDR1 as MNHEY and CDR2 as SVGAGI. Trimming cost V 6 bases and J 9 bases; bases outside gene matches: 12. CDR3 length equals 17 residues. This CDR3 reads CASSSGLAGAFLRELFF. Here the CDR3 DNA reads TGTGCCAGCAGCTCGGGACTAGCGGGGGCTTTCCTCCGGGAGCTGTTTTTT.

The V and J genes are TRBV19 and TRBJ2-1, with D tentatively TRBD2 (5 bases). The V gene's germline CDR1 is LNHDA and CDR2 SQIVND (reference sequence). CDR3 length equals 13 residues. Trimming removed 8 bases from V and 4 bases from J, with 12 bases in between. CDR3 DNA: TGTGCCAGTCATGGGCTAGCTTACAATGAGCAGTTCTTC. The encoded protein is CASHGLAYNEQFF. Based on the CDR3 plus reference TRBV19 and TRBJ2-1, the full variable domain is DGGITQSPKYLFRKEGQNVTLSCEQNLNHDAMYWYRQDPGQGLRLIYYSQIVNDFQKGDIAEGYSVSREKKESFPLTVTSAQKNPTAFYLCASHGLAYNEQFFGPGTRLTVL.

This clonotype was recorded only once. This sequence joins TRBV6-2 or TRBV6-3 and TRBJ2-4; 9 bases agree with TRBD1. This CDR3 is 19 amino acids long. CDR1 and CDR2 (germline): MNHEY, SVGEGT. The V segment lost 5 bases and the J segment 0 bases; nucleotides outside the gene matches: 14. This CDR3 is CASSERTGEAGIAKNIQYF. CDR3 bases: TGTGCCAGCAGTGAGAGGACAGGGGAAGCGGGAATAGCCAAAAACATTCAGTACTTC.

The chain combines TRBV7-9 with TRBJ2-3; tentative D call: TRBD2 (5 bases). This CDR3 spans 13 amino acids. CDR1 and CDR2 (germline): SEHNR, FQNEAQ (reference sequence). CDR3: CASVGFYTDTQYF. CDR3 DNA: TGTGCTAGCGTGGGATTCTACACAGATACGCAGTATTTT.